This entry lists 11 T cell receptor beta chains sequenced from one sample in a study of T cell repertoires in cytomegalovirus infection. TCRdb itself ran the reads through MiXCR, one entry per CDR3 protein. There are hundreds of thousands of distinct CDR3 sequences in the sample; around 32% occur only once, and 18% lies in the top ten. The antigens for these receptors are not known. Sample: cultured PBMCs, taken from culture after CMV antigen stimulation. The source of these receptors is a human donor in good health (CMV status not recorded). Some clones in this sample may be carry-over from other donors' samples.

At least ten counts were recorded for this clonotype. This sequence joins TRBV7-8 and TRBJ2-3; 7 nucleotides agree with TRBD1. Germline assignment: CDR1 SGHVS and CDR2 FQNEAQ. The junction had 4 bases not matched to a gene; V was cut back by 4 bases and J by 0 bases. CDR3 length: 15 residues. Written as DNA, the CDR3 is TGTGCCAGCAGCTGGGGACAGCCTAGCACAGATACGCAGTATTTT. Amino acid sequence: CASSWGQPSTDTQYF.

This clonotype was counted only a few times. The chain joins TRBV5-1 to TRBJ2-1, with 11 bases lining up with TRBD2. The CDR3 is 17 amino acids. The V gene's germline CDR1 is SGHRS and CDR2 YFSETQ. The J segment lost 0 bases and the V segment lost 5 bases, leaving 7 bases of the junction unmatched. CDR3 protein: CASRASGGTPSYNEQFF. Written as DNA, the CDR3 is TGCGCCAGCAGGGCTAGCGGGGGGACCCCCTCCTACAATGAGCAGTTCTTC. Drawing the rest from reference TRBV5-1 and TRBJ2-1, the complete variable domain is KAGVTQTPRYLIKTRGQQVTLSCSPISGHRSVSWYQQTPGQGLQFLFEYFSETQRNKGNFPGRFSGRQFSNSRSEMNVSTLELGDSALYLCASRASGGTPSYNEQFFGPGTRLTVL.

This clonotype appeared a few times. The V call is TRBV7-2, the J call TRBJ2-3; perhaps D is TRBD1 or TRBD2 (5 bases each). Germline values: CDR1 SGHTA, CDR2 FQGNSA. The CDR3 length is 16 residues. Trimming removed 3 bases at V and 4 bases at J, with 17 bases between. CDR3 DNA sequence: TGTGCCAGCAGCTTCCGGACTGGACACGGGGCAGATACGCAGTATTTT. Protein product: CASSFRTGHGADTQYF.

The V call is TRBV15, the J call TRBJ1-4, with a weak D call TRBD1 (6 bases). Germline-derived CDR1 and CDR2 are LNHNV and YYDKDF (reference sequence). This CDR3 comprises 16 residues. The ends were cut back, 2 bases at V and 0 bases at J, with 10 bases in the middle. CDR3 sequence reads: CATSRYREATNEKLFF. The CDR3 nucleotides are TGTGCCACCAGCAGATACAGGGAAGCAACTAATGAAAAACTGTTTTTT.

The J gene is TRBJ1-2, the V gene TRBV30; D may be TRBD1 (6 bases). CDR1 and CDR2 (germline): GTSNPN, SVGIG (reference sequence). Trimming cost V 2 bases and J 1 base, with 8 bases left between them. CDR3 size: 13 residues. The CDR3: CAWSQGSNYGYTF. The DNA of the CDR3 is TGTGCCTGGAGTCAGGGGAGTAACTATGGCTACACCTTC.

The rearrangement links TRBV6-2 or TRBV6-3 to TRBJ1-1; D is ambiguous. The CDR3 covers 15 residues. V lost 6 bases and J lost 0, with 14 bases in between. Germline-derived CDR1 and CDR2 are MNHEY and SVGEGT. The CDR3 DNA follows: TGTGCCAGCAGCTCGCCCCTAAGGGTGAACACTGAAGCTTTCTTT. It encodes CASSSPLRVNTEAFF.

The chain uses TRBV12-3 or TRBV12-4 and TRBJ1-3, with D possibly TRBD1 on 6 matching bases. This CDR3 contains 14 residues. Trimming pared 5 bases from V and 7 bases from J, leaving 15 bases between. The DNA for the CDR3 is TGTGCCAGCAGTCTGGACAGAAGTAGGAACACCATATATTTT. Protein sequence: CASSLDRSRNTIYF.

The CDR3 spells CASVSVGTEAFF. The CDR3 region has the DNA TGTGCCAGCGTCTCAGTGGGAACTGAAGCTTTCTTT. This sequence joins TRBV12-3 or TRBV12-4 and TRBJ1-1; no clear D. This CDR3 region has 12 residues. The germline V and J ends were trimmed by 8 bases and 5 bases, with 12 bases remaining between them.

V gene TRBV27 combines with J gene TRBJ2-7; D not resolved. Germline lookup yields CDR1 MNHEY and CDR2 SMNVEV (reference sequence). CDR3 length equals 14 residues. Trimming pared 3 bases from V and 3 bases from J, leaving 12 bases between. The chain's CDR3 is CASSFASRYYEQYF. CDR3 DNA: TGTGCCAGCAGTTTCGCTAGTAGATACTACGAGCAGTACTTC.

The chain has TRBV6-2 or TRBV6-3 and TRBJ2-7, with D hard to call. The V gene's germline CDR1 is MNHEY and CDR2 SVGEGT. The CDR3 totals 12 residues. The V gene lost 5 bases and the J gene lost 6 bases, with 11 bases spanning the gap. CDR3 region: CASSPTKREQYF. The CDR3 nucleotides read TGTGCCAGCAGTCCCACTAAACGCGAGCAGTACTTC.

This clonotype appeared a few times. The chain has TRBV7-6 and TRBJ2-5; possible D gene TRBD2, 5 bases. V lost 5 bases and J lost 3, with 13 bases in between. The CDR3 length is 14 residues. Germline V gene sequence: CDR1 SGHVS, CDR2 FNYEAQ. As DNA, the CDR3 is TGTGCCAGCAGCGCGGAGAGAGGGAAAGAGACCCAGTACTTC. Translation gives CASSAERGKETQYF.